The T cell receptor beta chain under discussion was sequenced for a study of shared clonotypes between healthy human individuals. Whole-study results and caveats: Lower generation probabilities were found for non-shared clonotypes than for those shared by all four donors.

The method was immunoSEQ multiplex PCR; TCRdb's version includes in-frame clones alone and lacks a portion of them. The sample gives a few million clones, around 90% of which show up once; more than 0.12% is in the top ten. Remarks on this clone: Its antigen is unidentified.

Donation came from healthy HIV-negative adults that had no recent acute infections or vaccinations. V lost 0 bases, J lost 7 bases, and 16 bases lay in between. CDR1 KGHSH and CDR2 LQKENI come from the germline V gene. This CDR3 is 15 amino acids long. Sequenced material: naive CD4+ T cells sorted from blood. The subset here: CD45RA+ positively selected. The chain employs TRBV18 and TRBJ2-7; unclear D gene. This receptor was taken from a man between 18 and 29 years old in good health. CDR3 DNA: TGTGCCAGCTCACCACCGTCTCCCAGCGCCCGTGAGCAGTACTTC. Translation: CASSPPSPSAREQYF.